The T cell receptor (beta chain) under discussion was sequenced for a study of blood T cell repertoires in COVID-19. The overall study: The samples span acute and convalescent COVID-19 from the United States, Italy and Spain. Sources were T cells, B-cell-depleted T cells, or PBMCs; the material itself was cDNA or gDNA.

Under the authors' procedure: Quantification of nucleated cells was approximated via reference gene primer amplification. Produced via immunoSEQ multiplex PCR; TCRdb's table is partial and in-frame only. V, J and clone size derive from that table, while D and trimming were established from the DNA sequence. This table holds about 170,000 clones, 90% found once. Germline V gene sequence: CDR1 SGHDN, CDR2 FVKESK. This CDR3 spans 14 amino acids. J gave up 8 bases and V 1 base, and 0 bases lay outside the gene matches. The TCR originated in a man between 45 and 60 years old with acute or convalescent COVID-19. The sample was peripheral blood. The V call is TRBV14, the J call TRBJ1-6, with 9 bases fitting TRBD1. The CDR3 coding sequence is TGTGCCAGCAGCCAAGGACAGGGGGATTCACCCCTCCACTTT. It yields the protein CASSQGQGDSPLHF. Full variable domain (remainder filled in from reference TRBV14 and TRBJ1-6): EAGVTQFPSHSVIEKGQTVTLRCDPISGHDNLYWYRRVMGKEIKFLLHFVKESKQDESGMPNNRFLAERTGGTYSTLKVQPAELEDSGVYFCASSQGQGDSPLHFGNGTRLTVT.